The clone carrying this T cell receptor beta chain appeared a few times. The antigen remains unidentified. Unfractionated whole blood yielded total RNA. The study used a library that attached unique molecular identifiers to individual cDNA molecules. Authors' analysis steps: The median was roughly 91,000 TCRs per sample, ranging about 20,000 to 690,600. MiXCR, run by TCRdb on the 5' RACE reads, gives a single entry per CDR3 protein. V and J calls and clone size were set by TCRdb, not the authors. This table holds 65,000 to 90,000 distinct CDR3 sequences, more than 15% found once. The data derive from a study of human T cells and chemical hapten exposure. General study findings and limits: There was no change with DPC sensitization in TCRs above 1 in 1000 frequency.

Trimming cost V 0 bases and J 6 bases, with 9 bases left between them. The CDR3 is 14 amino acids. CDR1 is SGHRS and CDR2 is YFSETQ in the germline V gene. The TCR originated in a female donor in good health. The chain links TRBV5-1 to TRBJ2-2; D is ambiguous. The CDR3 reads CASSLDSMAGELFF. CDR3 DNA sequence: TGCGCCAGCAGCTTGGACTCTATGGCCGGGGAGCTGTTTTTT.